One and the same sample provided the 10 T cell receptor beta chains below, sequenced in a study of T-cell reconstitution after alpha-beta-depleted transplantation in children. Library preparation (for TCRbeta) was performed with unique molecular identifiers. TCRdb re-called the PCR reads through MiXCR, storing one row per CDR3 protein. The profile shows hundreds of thousands of distinct CDR3 sequences, roughly 14% of them singletons. The material was PBMCs, obtained from the stem cell graft. All receptors come from a human donor who donated a stem cell graft to a child with Fanconi anemia.

Only a few counts were recorded for this clonotype. V gene TRBV20-1 combines with J gene TRBJ2-1, with 8 bases aligning to TRBD2. CDR3 length: 15 residues. After removal of 5 bases from V and 0 bases from J, the junction contained 6 bases not matched to a gene. Germline V gene lookup returns CDR1 DFQATT and CDR2 SNEGSKA (reference sequence). The CDR3 DNA reads TGCAGTGCTCCAAGCGGGGGCCACTCCTACAATGAGCAGTTCTTC. It yields the protein CSAPSGGHSYNEQFF.

CDR3 in DNA: TGTGCCAGCAGCCCCGGTGGCCCAGGGGAGACCCAGTACTTC. Its protein product is CASSPGGPGETQYF. The rearrangement links TRBV11-3 to TRBJ2-5; maybe TRBD1 (5 bases). CDR3 length: 14 residues. Germline lookup yields CDR1 SGHNT and CDR2 YENEEA. Deletions cut 5 bases from V and 5 bases from J, with 15 bases between.

The chain joins TRBV20-1 to TRBJ2-5; D is uncertain. The germline gives CDR1 DFQATT, CDR2 SNEGSKA (reference sequence). This CDR3 has 13 amino acids. Between the trimmed V and J ends, which lost 0 bases and 7 bases, there was a span of 12 bases. CDR3 sequence reads: CSARDRQAATQYF. As DNA, the CDR3 is TGCAGTGCTAGAGATCGGCAGGCGGCGACCCAGTACTTC.

Notes on this clonotype: This is likely a read error, given that the CDR3 carries no conserved phenylalanine or tryptophan at its end. V is TRBV5-6 and J is TRBJ2-1, with D hard to call. CDR1 is SGHDT and CDR2 is YYEEEE in the germline V gene. V lost 5 bases and J 13 bases, leaving 16 bases between the germline ends. CDR3 size: 12 residues. The CDR3 region has the DNA TGTGCCAGCAGGAAGGAAAGCGTAAGACAGTTCTCC. It specifies CASRKESVRQFS.

This clonotype has at least ten counts. The chain recombines TRBV6-1 with TRBJ2-6; D is ambiguous. Trimming removed 1 base at V and 5 bases at J, with 0 bases between. The germline gives CDR1 MNHNS, CDR2 SASEGT. This CDR3 spans 12 amino acids. This CDR3 is CASSEGANVLTF. CDR3 DNA sequence: TGTGCCAGCAGTGAAGGGGCCAACGTCCTGACTTTC.

The chain couples TRBV12-3 or TRBV12-4 to TRBJ2-2; 7 positions agree with TRBD2. J lost 9 bases, V lost 5 bases, and 9 bases had no gene match. CDR3 size: 14 residues. Here the CDR3 reads CASSPMGGGRELFF. In DNA form, the CDR3 reads TGTGCCAGCAGTCCTATGGGGGGGGGTAGGGAGCTGTTTTTT.

This chain uses TRBV6-5 with TRBJ2-1; 10 nucleotides align to TRBD2. V trimming: 0 bases; J trimming: 9 bases; junction bases outside the gene matches: 2. The CDR3 spans 14 residues. Looked up from germline, CDR1 is MNHEY and CDR2 is SVGAGI. Here the CDR3 DNA reads TGTGCCAGCAGTTACTCGATAGCGGGGGGTGAGCAGTTCTTC. The encoded protein is CASSYSIAGGEQFF.

The chain employs TRBV27 and TRBJ2-3; weak D call: TRBD1 (5 bases). This CDR3 is 13 amino acids long. CDR1 is MNHEY and CDR2 is SMNVEV in the germline V gene (reference sequence). V lost 4 bases and J 4 bases, leaving 9 bases between the germline ends. This chain's CDR3 is CASSYVGPDTQYF. DNA of the CDR3: TGTGCCAGCAGTTACGTGGGGCCAGATACGCAGTATTTT.

In its sample, this clonotype was seen many times. The V call is TRBV5-5, the J call TRBJ2-3; possible D gene TRBD1, 6 bases. Germline V lookup: CDR1 SGHKS, CDR2 YYEKEE (reference sequence). The CDR3 consists of 15 residues. V lost 0 bases, J lost 5 bases, and 13 bases lay in between. CDR3 amino acids: CASSLAPGGEDTQYF. CDR3 nucleotide sequence: TGTGCCAGCAGCTTGGCACCTGGGGGCGAAGATACGCAGTATTTT.

The chain combines TRBV5-1 with TRBJ1-2, with no clear D. With 6 bases removed from V and 2 bases from J, the gap between germline ends came to 17 bases. CDR3 length equals 15 residues. The germline V gene encodes CDR1 SGHRS and CDR2 YFSETQ. The CDR3 DNA reads TGCGCCAGCATCTCCCCGGAGGACCCAAACTATGGCTACACCTTC. As protein: CASISPEDPNYGYTF.